This TCR beta chain was documented in a study of glioma-infiltrating T cells after dendritic cell vaccination. Study at large: Treatment, given 2003 to 2012, was autologous tumor lysate-pulsed dendritic cell vaccination. Overall study findings and caveats: No direct clonality-survival link was found; a diverse polyclonal response may matter. Only a small number of patients had complete blood and tumor samples.

Isocitrate dehydrogenase mutation was absent in all glioblastoma patients. Sequencing used immunoSEQ multiplex PCR; TCRdb keeps in-frame clones, though not all of them. The sample carries about 92,000 clones, 85% to 90% recorded once. The germline V gene encodes CDR1 SGHTA and CDR2 FQGNSA. The V and J ends lost 5 bases and 8 bases respectively, with 21 bases between them. The CDR3 sequence is 15 residues long. Concerning this clone: The target antigen is unknown.

The specimen was blood, collected before dendritic cell vaccination. The clonotype comes from a human donor with glioblastoma. This chain joins TRBV7-2 and TRBJ1-2; unclear D gene. This chain's CDR3 is CASSVRQTLGRGYTF. In DNA, the CDR3 is TGTGCCAGCAGCGTAAGGCAGACATTGGGCCGAGGCTACACCTTC.